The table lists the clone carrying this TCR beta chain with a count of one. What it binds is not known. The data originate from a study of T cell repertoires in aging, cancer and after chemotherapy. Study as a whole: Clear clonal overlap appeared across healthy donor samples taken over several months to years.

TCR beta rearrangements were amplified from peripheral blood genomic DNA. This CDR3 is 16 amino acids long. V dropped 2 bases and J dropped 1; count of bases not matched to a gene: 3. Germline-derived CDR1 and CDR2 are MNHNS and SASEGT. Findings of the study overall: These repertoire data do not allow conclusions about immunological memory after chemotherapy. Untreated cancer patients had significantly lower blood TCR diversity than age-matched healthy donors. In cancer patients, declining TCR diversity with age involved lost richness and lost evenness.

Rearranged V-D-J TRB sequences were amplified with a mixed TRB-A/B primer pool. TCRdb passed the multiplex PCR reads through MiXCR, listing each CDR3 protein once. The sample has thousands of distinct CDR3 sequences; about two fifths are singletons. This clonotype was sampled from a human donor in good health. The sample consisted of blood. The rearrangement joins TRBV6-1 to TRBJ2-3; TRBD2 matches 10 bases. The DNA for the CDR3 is TGTGCCAGCAGTGAATCGCTAGCGGGGGGCACAGATACGCAGTATTTT. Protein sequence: CASSESLAGGTDTQYF.